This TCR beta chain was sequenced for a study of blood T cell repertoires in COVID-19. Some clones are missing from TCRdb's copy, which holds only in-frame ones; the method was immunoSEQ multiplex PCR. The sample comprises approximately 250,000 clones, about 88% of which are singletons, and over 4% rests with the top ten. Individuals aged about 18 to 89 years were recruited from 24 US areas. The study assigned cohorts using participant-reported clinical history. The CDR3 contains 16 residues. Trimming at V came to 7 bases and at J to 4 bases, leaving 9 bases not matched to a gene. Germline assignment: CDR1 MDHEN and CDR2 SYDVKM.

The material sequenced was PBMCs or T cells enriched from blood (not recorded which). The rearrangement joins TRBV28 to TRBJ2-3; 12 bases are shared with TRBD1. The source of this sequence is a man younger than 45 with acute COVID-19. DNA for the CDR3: TGTGCCAGCACCGATCCGGGACAGGGGGCTTCAGATACGCAGTATTTT. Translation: CASTDPGQGASDTQYF. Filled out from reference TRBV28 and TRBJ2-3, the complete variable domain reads DVKVTQSSRYLVKRTGEKVFLECVQDMDHENMFWYRQDPGLGLRLIYFSYDVKMKEKGDIPEGYSVSREKKERFSLILESASTNQTSMYLCASTDPGQGASDTQYFGPGTRLTVL.